The 23 T cell receptor beta chains reported below all come from one sample, sequenced in a study of shared clonotypes between healthy human individuals. The assay was immunoSEQ multiplex PCR, and TCRdb's table has in-frame clones only and misses some. The data show more than 1,200,000 clones, just under 99% seen once. The sequencing input was naive CD4+ T cells sorted from blood. Subset given: CD45RA+ positively selected. These receptors were obtained from a man aged 25 to 40 in good health.

Details on this clone: The same CDR3 arises from other DNA sequences in this sample as well. V is TRBV19 and J is TRBJ2-7, with 8 bases lining up with TRBD2. V was clipped by 1 base and J by 4 bases; unmatched bases: 3. Per germline, CDR1 LNHDA and CDR2 SQIVND (reference sequence). The length of the CDR3 is 14 residues. Written as DNA, the CDR3 is TGTGCCAGTAGTATAGTTGCGGGAGGATACGAGCAGTACTTC. Protein: CASSIVAGGYEQYF.

This chain links TRBV5-1 with TRBJ2-1; 12 nucleotides line up with TRBD2. V lost 0 bases to trimming and J lost 9 bases; unmatched junction nucleotides: 1. Per the germline V gene, CDR1 is SGHRS and CDR2 is YFSETQ. This CDR3 contains 14 residues. CDR3 nucleotides: TGCGCCAGCAGCTTGGCTAGCGGGAGGGGTGAGCAGTTCTTC. Translated: CASSLASGRGEQFF.

The V and J genes are TRBV2 and TRBJ2-7; D is ambiguous. From germline, CDR1 is SNHLY and CDR2 FYNNEI. The V and J ends lost 5 bases and 4 bases respectively, with 12 bases between them. The CDR3 consists of 13 residues. The CDR3 reads CASSFKLAYEQYF. The CDR3 DNA sequence: TGTGCCAGCAGTTTTAAGTTAGCTTACGAGCAGTACTTC.

The genes are TRBV5-1 and TRBJ2-7; the D call may be TRBD1 or TRBD2 (5 bases each). The ends were cut back, 0 bases at V and 0 bases at J, with 13 bases in the middle. In germline, CDR1 is SGHRS, CDR2 YFSETQ. CDR3 length equals 16 residues. The CDR3 spells CASSLDGASSSYEQYF. The CDR3 region has the DNA TGCGCCAGCAGCTTGGACGGGGCATCCAGCTCCTACGAGCAGTACTTC.

J is TRBJ2-1 and V is TRBV5-1; 7 bases agree with TRBD2. Trimming cost V 4 bases and J 3 bases; bases outside gene matches: 10. The CDR3 contains 16 residues. Germline values: CDR1 SGHRS, CDR2 YFSETQ. The CDR3 DNA sequence: TGCGCCAGCAGCCTGGACGGGAGGCCAATCTACAATGAGCAGTTCTTC. Protein sequence: CASSLDGRPIYNEQFF.

The chain combines TRBV15 with TRBJ2-3; perhaps TRBD1 as D (5 bases). Trimming stripped 0 bases from V and 0 bases from J, with 10 bases between. There are 16 residues in the CDR3. The germline gives CDR1 LNHNV, CDR2 YYDKDF (reference sequence). This chain's CDR3 is CATSRDIGVSTDTQYF. The CDR3 nucleotides are TGTGCCACCAGCAGAGATATAGGGGTTAGCACAGATACGCAGTATTTT.

Of note for this clone: A junction boundary mismatches the germline segment, possibly from a read error. V and J are TRBV28 and TRBJ1-5; unclear D gene. The CDR3 totals 12 residues. Looked up from germline, CDR1 is MDHEN and CDR2 is SYDVKM. CDR3 residues: CASGFSNQPQHF. The CDR3 DNA follows: TGTGCCAGCGGTTTTAGCAATCAGCCCCAGCATTTT.

The CDR3 DNA sequence: TGTGCCAGCAGTGAACGGACGAACTCCTACGAGCAGTACTTC. As protein: CASSERTNSYEQYF. The J gene is TRBJ2-7, the V gene TRBV6-1; no definite D call. The V and J ends lost 2 bases and 0 bases respectively, with 8 bases between them. CDR1 is MNHNS and CDR2 is SASEGT in the germline V gene. The CDR3 is 14 residues long.

This clone was detected only once. The chain recombines TRBV2 with TRBJ1-5; TRBD1 is a possible D gene (5 bases). CDR3 length: 14 amino acids. V shed 6 bases and J shed 0 bases, with 9 bases lying between them. The V gene's germline CDR1 is SNHLY and CDR2 FYNNEI. CDR3 nucleotide sequence: TGTGCCAGCAGCGACAGCAATAGCAATCAGCCCCAGCATTTT. This codes for CASSDSNSNQPQHF.

The chain combines TRBV11-2 with TRBJ2-1; the D gene is possibly TRBD1 (6 bases). The CDR3 length is 16 residues. Germline V lookup: CDR1 SGHAT, CDR2 FQNNGV. With 2 bases removed from V and 6 bases from J, the gap between germline ends came to 17 bases. CDR3 region: CASSLSPLGQFNEQFF. CDR3 DNA: TGTGCCAGCAGCTTAAGTCCCCTCGGACAGTTCAATGAGCAGTTCTTC.

The chain is built from TRBV5-4 and TRBJ1-3; D is unresolved. There are 13 residues in the CDR3. Germline V gene sequence: CDR1 SGHNT, CDR2 YYREEE (reference sequence). V lost 9 bases and J 0 bases, leaving 10 bases between the germline ends. DNA for the CDR3: TGTGCCACCTCACTGACCTCTGGAAACACCATATATTTT. Translating it yields CATSLTSGNTIYF.

This chain connects TRBV6-6 to TRBJ1-5; the D gene is possibly TRBD1 (5 bases). Germline loops: CDR1 MNHNY, CDR2 SVGAGI (reference sequence). Trimming cost V 6 bases and J 2 bases, with 17 bases left between them. The CDR3 covers 16 residues. The CDR3 protein is CASSSTQGWGNQPQHF. CDR3 bases: TGTGCCAGCAGCTCAACCCAGGGATGGGGCAATCAGCCCCAGCATTTT.

The V and J genes are TRBV7-6 and TRBJ2-2; TRBD2 might be the D (6 bases). The length of the CDR3 is 16 residues. The V gene's germline CDR1 is SGHVS and CDR2 FNYEAQ. Deletions cut 1 base from V and 1 base from J, with 10 bases between. CDR3 coding DNA: TGTGCCAGCAGCTTAGTCTTTAGCGGGAACACCGGGGAGCTGTTTTTT. Protein product: CASSLVFSGNTGELFF.

The V call is TRBV4-1, the J call TRBJ1-1, with D possibly TRBD1 on 6 matching bases. The V end was cut by 4 bases, the J end by 3 bases, with 15 bases between. Per the germline V gene, CDR1 is MGHRA and CDR2 is YSYEKL. The CDR3 covers 15 residues. CDR3 in amino acids: CASSRADRRDTEAFF. The CDR3 DNA is TGCGCCAGCAGCCGAGCAGACAGGCGTGACACTGAAGCTTTCTTT.

The V and J genes are TRBV27 and TRBJ1-4; D unresolved. Deletions cut 7 bases from V and 4 bases from J, with 10 bases between. This CDR3 contains 13 residues. Germline V gives CDR1 MNHEY, CDR2 SMNVEV (reference sequence). CDR3 DNA: TGTGCCAGCAAGCGGGGAGATAATGAAAAACTGTTTTTT. Encoded protein: CASKRGDNEKLFF.

The CDR3 is CASSPPSGLKGNEQFF. CDR3 nucleotide sequence: TGTGCCAGCTCACCACCTTCGGGACTAAAGGGCAATGAGCAGTTCTTC. The chain uses TRBV18 and TRBJ2-1; 7 positions agree with TRBD2. The CDR3 contains 16 residues. The germline CDR1 and CDR2 sequences are KGHSH and LQKENI. Unmatched junction bases numbered 8, after V lost 0 bases and J lost 6 bases.

The chain combines TRBV4-1 with TRBJ1-2; tentative D call: TRBD1 (6 bases). V was shortened by 0 bases and J by 1 base, with 15 bases between the two germline ends. The CDR3 consists of 17 residues. CDR1 and CDR2 (germline): MGHRA, YSYEKL. The CDR3 nucleotides read TGCGCCAGCAGCCAAGAGCCGTGGGGGGGGCTTAACTATGGCTACACCTTC. It yields the protein CASSQEPWGGLNYGYTF.

The chain uses TRBV9 and TRBJ2-5; tentative D call: TRBD2 (5 bases). With 0 bases removed from V and 5 bases from J, the gap between germline ends came to 11 bases. The V gene's germline CDR1 is SGDLS and CDR2 YYNGEE. The CDR3 spans 14 residues. The CDR3 region is CASSVENSAETQYF. The CDR3 DNA is TGTGCCAGCAGCGTAGAGAATAGCGCGGAGACCCAGTACTTC.

The rearrangement joins TRBV5-1 to TRBJ2-2; D may match TRBD1 or TRBD2 (5 bases each). CDR1 is SGHRS and CDR2 is YFSETQ in the germline V gene. V gave up 1 base and J gave up 0 bases, with 10 bases separating them. This CDR3 region has 16 residues. The CDR3 DNA reads as TGCGCCAGCAGCTTGACTACGGGACCGAACACCGGGGAGCTGTTTTTT. Its translation is CASSLTTGPNTGELFF.

V is TRBV7-3 and J is TRBJ2-2; TRBD1 might be the D (5 bases). Germline assignment: CDR1 SGHTA and CDR2 FQGTGA. The length of the CDR3 is 13 residues. The germline V and J ends were trimmed by 6 bases and 6 bases, with 11 bases remaining between them. The CDR3 region is CASSSRGSGELFF. CDR3 sequence (DNA): TGTGCCAGCAGTTCTAGGGGTTCCGGGGAGCTGTTTTTT.

CDR3: CASRRGGDYEQYF. The CDR3 bases are TGTGCCAGCCGTCGAGGGGGCGACTACGAGCAGTACTTC. The J gene is TRBJ2-7, the V gene TRBV5-5; TRBD1 matches 7 bases. The CDR3 is 13 residues long. V trimming: 7 bases; J trimming: 3 bases; junction bases outside the gene matches: 7. Germline V gene lookup returns CDR1 SGHKS and CDR2 YYEKEE (reference sequence).

This clone has just a few counts. The V and J genes are TRBV29-1 and TRBJ2-3; 15 bases map to TRBD2. Germline V gene sequence: CDR1 SQVTM, CDR2 ANQGSEA. The V and J ends lost 4 bases and 4 bases, in that order; junction bases with no gene match: 3. This CDR3 is 15 amino acids long. CDR3: CSVVGLAGGPDTQYF. CDR3 nucleotide sequence: TGCAGCGTTGTGGGACTAGCGGGAGGCCCAGATACGCAGTATTTT.

The chain links TRBV19 to TRBJ2-7, with D perhaps given as TRBD1 or TRBD2 (5 bases each). V gave up 3 bases and J gave up 6 bases, with 18 bases separating them. This CDR3 contains 15 residues. Looked up from germline, CDR1 is LNHDA and CDR2 is SQIVND (reference sequence). Here the CDR3 reads CASSMALPGRGEQYF. The CDR3 DNA sequence: TGTGCCAGTAGTATGGCCCTACCGGGACGAGGCGAGCAGTACTTC.